This T cell receptor beta chain appears in the sequencing data of a study of blood T cell repertoires in COVID-19. Study-wide context: The United States, Italy and Spain supplied acute and convalescent COVID-19 samples. T cells, B-cell-depleted T cells, or PBMCs supplied cDNA or gDNA.

The table lists this clone with a count of one. There are 17 residues in the CDR3. From germline, CDR1 is LNHNV and CDR2 YYDKDF (reference sequence). V dropped 2 bases and J dropped 5 bases, with 21 bases sitting between them. Sequenced by immunoSEQ multiplex PCR; TCRdb stores in-frame clones only, minus some. In the table there are about half a million clones, roughly 88% of which are singletons. This chain connects TRBV15 to TRBJ1-1; the D gene is possibly TRBD1 (6 bases). Sequencing input: peripheral blood. The clonotype comes from a human donor in a cohort sampled during active COVID-19. CDR3 coding DNA: TGTGCCACCAGCAGACCAGGGGACCCCTCCTCCGGGACTGAAGCTTTCTTT. This sequence encodes CATSRPGDPSSGTEAFF.